This is a list of T cell receptor beta chains from one sample in a study of response to subunit inactivated influenza vaccine. TCRdb re-called the RT-PCR reads with MiXCR, one entry per CDR3 protein. The table records over 800,000 distinct CDR3 sequences, roughly 20% of them present only once. Here the sequenced sample was PBMCs from blood, taken around 5 days after vaccination. Every receptor here comes from a man aged 45-60 years who received an inactivated influenza vaccine. Both conserved end residues are part of each CDR3. D genes are given only for firm matches. Rows give clone size only sometimes, using once, few, many, or a class for an expanded clone.

TRBV12-3/TRBV12-4	many	TRBJ2-3	TRBD2	TGTGCCAGCAGTTTTCAGTGGCTAGCGGGAGTTACAGATACGCAGTATTTT	CASSFQWLAGVTDTQYF
TRBV4-2	NA	TRBJ2-7	TRBD2	TGTGCCAGCAGCCTCCCTCGGGGGGGATCCCACAAAGCAAGCTCCTACGAGCAGTACTTC	CASSLPRGGSHKASSYEQYF
TRBV4-3	few	TRBJ1-4	NA	TGCGCCAGCAGCCAAGAGAGGGGCAGGACGAATGAAAAACTGTTTTTT	CASSQERGRTNEKLFF
TRBV4-1	NA	TRBJ1-1	NA	TGCGCCAGCAGCCAAGCGTACATGAACACTGAAGCTTTCTTT	CASSQAYMNTEAFF
TRBV10-3	few	TRBJ1-3	NA	TGTGCCATCAGTGAGTTTTACCGCCCATCTGGAAACACCATATATTTT	CAISEFYRPSGNTIYF
TRBV7-9	NA	TRBJ2-3	TRBD2	TGTGCCAGCAGCTTAGAACTAGCGGGGGCCCCGAGTACGCAGTATTTT	CASSLELAGAPSTQYF
TRBV10-3	many	TRBJ2-7	TRBD2	TGTGCCATCAGCATGGGACTAGCGGGCTCCTACGAGCAGTACTTC	CAISMGLAGSYEQYF
TRBV6-2/TRBV6-3	NA	TRBJ2-1	NA	TGTGCCAGCACCAAAAAGGGGAACAATGAGCAGTTCTTC	CASTKKGNNEQFF
TRBV20-1	NA	TRBJ2-1	TRBD2	TGCAGTACCCCCCCTAGCGGGAGCTACAATGAGCAGTTCTTC	CSTPPSGSYNEQFF
TRBV5-4	NA	TRBJ2-5	TRBD1	TGTGCCAGCAGCTTGGTGAACAGGGGGCGAAGAGAGACCCAGTACTTC	CASSLVNRGRRETQYF
TRBV9	NA	TRBJ2-1	NA	TGTGCCAGCAGCGTAGGGTTGAAGGGAGGCCCCTCCTACAATGAGCAGTTCTTC	CASSVGLKGGPSYNEQFF
TRBV5-5	NA	TRBJ2-7	TRBD2	TGTGCCAGCAGCTTGCCAGGCGGGGGAATCTCCTACGAGCAGTACTTC	CASSLPGGGISYEQYF